The 30 T cell receptor beta chains below were found in one sample sequenced in a study of cytomegalovirus exposure and HLA in healthy donors. Primers for the PCR totalled 60 Vbeta and 13 Jbeta. Produced via immunoSEQ multiplex PCR; TCRdb's table is partial and in-frame only. There are 150,000 to 200,000 clones in the sample; approximately 81% occur only once, and about 2.2% lies in the top ten. The sample taken for sequencing was PBMCs. These receptors were taken from a woman aged 25 to 39 in good health and CMV-seronegative.

Comments on this clone: A junction boundary mismatches the germline segment, possibly from a read error. V is TRBV7-9 and J is TRBJ2-2; TRBD2 matches at 10 bases. The CDR3 is made up of 16 amino acids. The germline CDR1 and CDR2 sequences are SEHNR and FQNEAQ (reference sequence). The CDR3 is CSSSLDPSGSAGELFF. As DNA, the CDR3 is TGTTCCAGCAGCTTAGACCCTAGCGGGAGCGCCGGGGAGCTGTTTTTT.

The chain combines TRBV9 with TRBJ2-1; D is perhaps TRBD2 (5 bases). There are 16 residues in the CDR3. Looked up from germline, CDR1 is SGDLS and CDR2 is YYNGEE. Trimming shortened V by 1 base and J by 1 base, and 12 bases separated the two germline ends. The CDR3 reads CASSVRGKTSYNEQFF. In nucleotides, the CDR3 is TGTGCCAGCAGCGTACGAGGGAAGACTTCCTACAATGAGCAGTTCTTC.

The gene calls are TRBV19 and TRBJ1-2, with 8 positions matching TRBD1. The CDR3 loop spans 13 amino acids. J was trimmed by 7 bases and V by 8 bases; bases with no gene match: 9. CDR1 and CDR2 from the germline V gene are LNHDA and SQIVND (reference sequence). CDR3 sequence (DNA): TGTGCCAGTGCGACAGGGGTGCTAGGTGGCTACACCTTC. Residues: CASATGVLGGYTF.

V and J are TRBV14 and TRBJ1-2; D gene ambiguous. The CDR3 is made up of 12 amino acids. V shed 1 base and J shed 7 bases, with 7 bases lying between them. Germline V CDR1 and CDR2: SGHDN, FVKESK. The CDR3 region is CASSQGWAGYTF. The CDR3 bases are TGTGCCAGCAGCCAAGGATGGGCTGGCTACACCTTC.

The V and J genes are TRBV6-1 and TRBJ1-5; TRBD1 is a possible D gene (6 bases). V lost 8 bases and J lost 3, with 14 bases in between. From germline, CDR1 is MNHNS and CDR2 SASEGT. CDR3 length: 14 amino acids. The CDR3 nucleotides are TGTGCCAGCTGTGGCAGGGGTAACAATCAGCCCCAGCATTTT. Its translation is CASCGRGNNQPQHF.

V usage is TRBV18 and J usage is TRBJ2-1; TRBD1 aligns across 7 bases. The CDR3 has 17 residues. The ends lost 4 bases at V and 4 bases at J; junction bases unmatched: 13. The germline V gene encodes CDR1 KGHSH and CDR2 LQKENI. CDR3 sequence (DNA): TGTGCCAGCTCACTACCGATTAAACAGGGGTTGTACAATGAGCAGTTCTTC. The encoded protein is CASSLPIKQGLYNEQFF. Full variable domain (rest looked up from reference TRBV18 and TRBJ2-1): NAGVMQNPRHLVRRRGQEARLRCSPMKGHSHVYWYRQLPEEGLKFMVYLQKENIIDESGMPKERFSAEFPKEGPSILRIQQVVRGDSAAYFCASSLPIKQGLYNEQFFGPGTRLTVL.

This chain uses TRBV2 with TRBJ2-1; 10 nucleotides align to TRBD1. J gave up 0 bases and V 4 bases, and 15 bases lay outside the gene matches. The germline CDR1 and CDR2 sequences are SNHLY and FYNNEI. This CDR3 spans 20 amino acids. This chain's CDR3 is CASSVPTNDRGPGSYNEQFF. The CDR3, as DNA: TGTGCCAGCAGTGTACCCACGAACGACAGGGGGCCAGGCTCCTACAATGAGCAGTTCTTC.

The chain couples TRBV27 to TRBJ2-1; weak D call: TRBD1 (7 bases). V dropped 6 bases and J dropped 9 bases, with 18 bases sitting between them. The V gene's germline CDR1 is MNHEY and CDR2 SMNVEV (reference sequence). The CDR3 spans 14 residues. The CDR3, as DNA: TGTGCCAGCAGGTACCAACAGGGGCGGGGTGAGCAGTTCTTC. Residues: CASRYQQGRGEQFF.

This clone was recorded a few times. The chain carries TRBV28 and TRBJ2-3, with TRBD2 identical over 11 bases. The germline gives CDR1 MDHEN, CDR2 SYDVKM. The V segment lost 8 bases and the J segment 5 bases; nucleotides outside the gene matches: 12. This CDR3 has 16 residues. The CDR3: CASVRNRLAGLDTQYF. DNA of the CDR3: TGTGCCAGCGTTAGAAATCGACTAGCGGGACTAGATACGCAGTATTTT.

The chain employs TRBV18 and TRBJ2-3, with 7 bases fitting TRBD2. The trim removed 6 bases at V and 1 base at J, leaving 10 bases unmatched. The germline gives CDR1 KGHSH, CDR2 LQKENI. The CDR3 runs to 16 residues. In DNA form, the CDR3 reads TGTGCCAGCTCTTCTAGCGGAATTCCTCGCACAGATACGCAGTATTTT. Residues: CASSSSGIPRTDTQYF.

V and J are TRBV5-4 and TRBJ1-1; 9 positions match TRBD1. The germline V gene has CDR1 SGHNT and CDR2 YYREEE (reference sequence). The CDR3 loop spans 16 amino acids. The V and J ends lost 3 bases and 0 bases, in that order; junction bases with no gene match: 6. This CDR3 reads CASSSPGQGLNTEAFF. The CDR3 coding sequence is TGTGCCAGCAGCTCGCCGGGACAGGGTTTGAACACTGAAGCTTTCTTT. Combining the CDR3 with reference TRBV5-4 and TRBJ1-1 gives the whole variable domain ETGVTQSPTHLIKTRGQQVTLRCSSQSGHNTVSWYQQALGQGPQFIFQYYREEENGRGNFPPRFSGLQFPNYSSELNVNALELDDSALYLCASSSPGQGLNTEAFFGQGTRLTVV.

This chain joins TRBV14 and TRBJ1-2; D is unclear. Germline lookup yields CDR1 SGHDN and CDR2 FVKESK. The CDR3 contains 16 residues. Trimming removed 1 base from V and 4 bases from J, with 16 bases in between. CDR3 nucleotide sequence: TGTGCCAGCAGCCAAGCCACCCATGCGGTACTCTATGGCTACACCTTC. The encoded protein is CASSQATHAVLYGYTF.

V is TRBV11-2 and J is TRBJ2-7, with TRBD2 identical over 14 bases. Trimming cost V 6 bases and J 2 bases; bases outside gene matches: 12. Looked up from germline, CDR1 is SGHAT and CDR2 is FQNNGV. CDR3 length: 18 amino acids. In DNA form, the CDR3 reads TGTGCCAGCAGTTCAGGGGGACTAGCGGGAGTTAAACCCTACGAGCAGTACTTC. It specifies CASSSGGLAGVKPYEQYF.

This sequence joins TRBV5-6 and TRBJ2-7; D is possibly TRBD2 (5 bases). This CDR3 is 14 amino acids long. CDR1 SGHDT and CDR2 YYEEEE come from the germline V gene. The V gene lost 6 bases and the J gene lost 5 bases, with 18 bases spanning the gap. CDR3 nucleotides: TGTGCCAGCACCCGCGCCAGCGGTGGGGACGAGCAGTACTTC. Translated: CASTRASGGDEQYF. Using reference TRBV5-6 and TRBJ2-7 for the parts outside the CDR3, the full variable domain is DAGVTQSPTHLIKTRGQQVTLRCSPKSGHDTVSWYQQALGQGPQFIFQYYEEEERQRGNFPDRFSGHQFPNYSSELNVNALLLGDSALYLCASTRASGGDEQYFGPGTRLTVT.

V is TRBV10-3 and J is TRBJ1-2; D perhaps matches TRBD1 (6 bases). Germline loops: CDR1 ENHRY, CDR2 SYGVKD. The CDR3 consists of 15 residues. With 0 bases removed from V and 8 bases from J, the gap between germline ends came to 16 bases. CDR3 in amino acids: CAISESMAGDLGYTF. CDR3 nucleotide sequence: TGTGCCATCAGTGAGTCGATGGCAGGGGACCTGGGCTACACCTTC.

This chain uses TRBV2 with TRBJ2-5, with D maybe TRBD2 (5 bases). Trimming took off 4 bases at V and 2 bases at J, with 8 bases between the two ends. CDR1 is SNHLY and CDR2 is FYNNEI in the germline V gene. The length of the CDR3 is 13 residues. The CDR3 coding sequence is TGTGCCAGCAGTGGACGGGAACAAGAGACCCAGTACTTC. Protein sequence: CASSGREQETQYF.

This clone has a single count. V usage is TRBV7-2 and J usage is TRBJ2-7; D gene uncertain. The V gene's germline CDR1 is SGHTA and CDR2 FQGNSA. The V end lost 5 bases, the J end lost 2 bases, and 13 bases lay between the germline ends. The CDR3 spans 14 residues. Written as DNA, the CDR3 is TGTGCCAGCAGCGGCCAAGTCCAAACCTACGAGCAGTACTTC. Encoded protein: CASSGQVQTYEQYF.

The CDR3 DNA reads TGTGCCAGCAGCCAGGGGGTTAGGTCACCCCTCCACTTT. It yields the protein CASSQGVRSPLHF. The gene calls are TRBV11-2 and TRBJ1-6; 7 bases map to TRBD1. The trim removed 5 bases at V and 10 bases at J, leaving 5 bases unmatched. This CDR3 region has 13 residues. Germline lookup yields CDR1 SGHAT and CDR2 FQNNGV.

A word on this clone: At one of its ends the junction is not consistent with the germline gene, which may arise from a read error. V usage is TRBV7-9 and J usage is TRBJ1-1; D remains unclear. The CDR3 is 15 amino acids. Germline CDR1 and CDR2: SEHNR and FQNEAQ (reference sequence). The CDR3 reads CSSSLALVLDTEAFF. The CDR3 DNA reads as TGTTCCAGCAGCTTAGCGCTAGTGTTAGACACTGAAGCTTTCTTT.

This sequence joins TRBV9 and TRBJ2-5; TRBD2 matches 7 bases. The V gene end was trimmed by 0 bases and the J gene end by 4 bases; junction bases not matched to a gene: 6. CDR3 length: 15 residues. Germline V gene sequence: CDR1 SGDLS, CDR2 YYNGEE. This CDR3 reads CASSVALAEPETQYF. CDR3 sequence (DNA): TGTGCCAGCAGCGTAGCCCTAGCGGAGCCAGAGACCCAGTACTTC.

This chain links TRBV5-1 with TRBJ2-3, with D possibly being TRBD2 (6 bases). In germline, CDR1 is SGHRS, CDR2 YFSETQ. The CDR3 is 15 amino acids. V shed 1 base and J shed 3 bases, with 12 bases lying between them. This CDR3 reads CASSLRGGVTDTQYF. CDR3 bases: TGCGCCAGCAGCTTGCGCGGCGGGGTTACAGATACGCAGTATTTT.

The CDR3 DNA follows: TGTGCCAGCAGCTCCGGGACAGGGGGCACAGATACGCAGTATTTT. Translation gives CASSSGTGGTDTQYF. The genes are TRBV28 and TRBJ2-3, with 10 bases that match TRBD1. Germline CDR1 MDHEN, CDR2 SYDVKM. The CDR3 has 15 residues. V lost 6 bases, J lost 1 base, and 4 bases stayed unmatched.

The rearrangement links TRBV4-1 to TRBJ2-4; 7 bases align to TRBD1. Germline V gene sequence: CDR1 MGHRA, CDR2 YSYEKL. The V segment lost 5 bases and the J segment 0 bases; nucleotides outside the gene matches: 10. There are 17 residues in the CDR3. DNA for the CDR3: TGCGCCAGCAGCTACGACCCCAGGGGGTCAGCCAAAAACATTCAGTACTTC. It yields the protein CASSYDPRGSAKNIQYF.

The rearrangement uses TRBV2 and TRBJ2-7; 9 nucleotides match TRBD2. This CDR3 spans 16 amino acids. Germline assignment: CDR1 SNHLY and CDR2 FYNNEI. The V segment lost 3 bases and the J segment 4 bases; nucleotides outside the gene matches: 10. The CDR3 region has the DNA TGTGCCAGCAGTGACTCCGGTAGCGGGAGCTTGTACGAGCAGTACTTC. Protein product: CASSDSGSGSLYEQYF. Full variable domain (rest looked up from reference TRBV2 and TRBJ2-7): EPEVTQTPSHQVTQMGQEVILRCVPISNHLYFYWYRQILGQKVEFLVSFYNNEISEKSEIFDDQFSVERPDGSNFTLKIRSTKLEDSAMYFCASSDSGSGSLYEQYFGPGTRLTVT.

This clone occurred once. This chain uses TRBV6-5 with TRBJ2-3; D remains ambiguous. V lost 2 bases and J 0 bases, leaving 9 bases between the germline ends. The CDR3 is made up of 15 amino acids. Germline V gene data show CDR1 as MNHEY and CDR2 as SVGAGI. The CDR3 DNA follows: TGTGCCAGCAGTTACCTAGGTCCTAGCACAGATACGCAGTATTTT. As protein: CASSYLGPSTDTQYF.

The chain couples TRBV10-3 to TRBJ1-1, with a weak D call TRBD1 (5 bases). CDR3 length equals 15 residues. The ends were cut back, 0 bases at V and 6 bases at J, with 14 bases in the middle. Germline CDR1 ENHRY, CDR2 SYGVKD. This chain's CDR3 is CAISESEIQAAEAFF. CDR3 nucleotide sequence: TGTGCCATCAGTGAGTCGGAGATACAGGCGGCTGAAGCTTTCTTT.

The CDR3 sequence: CASSPRTGGGTQYF. The DNA of the CDR3 is TGCGCCAGCAGCCCGAGGACAGGAGGCGGCACGCAGTATTTT. V is TRBV5-1 and J is TRBJ2-3; 7 bases align to TRBD1. There are 14 residues in the CDR3. J gave up 9 bases and V 4 bases, and 11 bases lay outside the gene matches. Germline assignment: CDR1 SGHRS and CDR2 YFSETQ.

V gene TRBV7-9 combines with J gene TRBJ2-3; TRBD1 matches 8 bases. Trimming removed 5 bases from V and 3 bases from J; junction bases left unmatched: 7. The CDR3 length is 15 residues. Germline-derived CDR1 and CDR2 are SEHNR and FQNEAQ (reference sequence). The CDR3 region has the DNA TGTGCCAGCAGCCCTTGGACAGGGCAGACAGATACGCAGTATTTT. This gives the protein CASSPWTGQTDTQYF.

This clone was recorded once. V is TRBV14 and J is TRBJ1-6; TRBD1 is a possible D gene (5 bases). V was cut by 0 bases and J by 10 bases, with 7 bases left in between. Looked up from germline, CDR1 is SGHDN and CDR2 is FVKESK. The length of the CDR3 is 13 residues. In DNA form, the CDR3 reads TGTGCCAGCAGCCAAGATACAGGATCACCCCTCCACTTT. Translation gives CASSQDTGSPLHF.

The chain combines TRBV6-1 with TRBJ2-7, with D unresolved. The V end lost 4 bases, the J end lost 9 bases, and 19 bases lay between the germline ends. CDR1 and CDR2 (germline): MNHNS, SASEGT. This CDR3 region has 14 residues. The CDR3 coding sequence is TGTGCCAGCAGTGTGGTCGAAAGAGAGGTTGGGCAGTACTTC. Translated: CASSVVEREVGQYF.